This T cell receptor beta chain was identified during a study of cytomegalovirus exposure and HLA in healthy donors. Whole-study results and caveats: Later genetic work tied a missense DCLRE1C variant to beta-chain V and J trimming.

As to this clone: Its antigen remains unidentified.

CDR3 length equals 14 residues. Per germline, CDR1 SNHLY and CDR2 FYNNEI. With 4 bases clipped from V and 6 bases from J, the junction kept 6 bases outside the gene matches. Amplification used 60 Vbeta primers and 13 Jbeta primers. Using immunoSEQ multiplex PCR, the repertoire was profiled, and TCRdb retains in-frame clones only, with some absent. The sample includes 210,000 or so clones, roughly 88% of them seen just once. J is TRBJ1-5 and V is TRBV2; TRBD1 agrees at 7 bases. The sequenced sample consisted of PBMCs. The sequence was collected from a boy aged 2 to 9 in good health and CMV-seronegative. CDR3 region: CASSVDRGPQPQHF. The DNA of the CDR3 is TGTGCCAGCAGTGTTGATAGGGGGCCTCAGCCCCAGCATTTT.